One sample yielded the 27 T cell receptor beta chains listed below, sequenced in a study of shared clonotypes between healthy human individuals. CD45RO-negative cells were positively selected for CCR7, leaving out terminally differentiated effector memory CD45RA+ cells. Clones were sequenced by immunoSEQ multiplex PCR, and TCRdb holds only the in-frame ones, with some missing. The sample has around 1.9 million clones; over 85% are singletons. Sequencing was performed on naive CD8+ T cells from PBMCs. These receptors were collected from a man between 18 and 29 years old in good health. Some clones in this sample may be carry-over from other donors' samples.

This chain connects TRBV4-3 to TRBJ1-2, with no clear D. The V and J ends lost 5 bases and 5 bases respectively, with 15 bases between them. The CDR3 is 14 residues long. Looked up from germline, CDR1 is LGHNA and CDR2 is YSLEER. CDR3 in amino acids: CASSITEGNYGYTF. CDR3 sequence (DNA): TGCGCCAGCAGCATTACGGAGGGCAATTATGGCTACACCTTC.

This CDR3 is CASSVPGQGSYEQYF. The CDR3, as DNA: TGTGCCAGCAGCGTCCCGGGACAGGGGTCCTACGAGCAGTACTTC. The chain links TRBV27 to TRBJ2-7; 10 nucleotides match TRBD1. CDR3 length equals 15 residues. Unmatched junction bases numbered 6, after V lost 6 bases and J lost 1 base. CDR1 MNHEY and CDR2 SMNVEV come from the germline V gene (reference sequence).

This chain connects TRBV21-1 to TRBJ2-7; the D call in the table, TRBD1, was not verified against the DNA. TRBV21-1 is a known pseudogene. The CDR3 consists of 15 residues. The CDR3 here is CASSKVQDRTSEQYF. CDR3 DNA: TGTGCCAGCAGCAAAGTCCAGGACAGGACGAGCGAGCAGTACTTC.

The genes are TRBV7-9 and TRBJ1-1, with D perhaps TRBD1 (5 bases). Germline V gene lookup returns CDR1 SEHNR and CDR2 FQNEAQ (reference sequence). The CDR3 has 10 residues. The germline V and J ends were trimmed by 6 bases and 8 bases, with 7 bases remaining between them. CDR3: CASSGGEAFF. CDR3 sequence (DNA): TGTGCCAGCAGTGGGGGGGAAGCTTTCTTT. Full variable domain (missing parts from reference TRBV7-9 and TRBJ1-1): DTGVSQNPRHKITKRGQNVTFRCDPISEHNRLYWYRQTLGQGPEFLTYFQNEAQLEKSRLLSDRFSAERPKGSFSTLEIQRTEQGDSAMYLCASSGGEAFFGQGTRLTVV.

The rearrangement joins TRBV4-2 to TRBJ1-4; a possible D gene is TRBD1 (5 bases). V lost 11 bases and J 4 bases, leaving 11 bases between the germline ends. Germline CDR1 is LGHNA and CDR2 is YNFKEQ. The CDR3 runs to 12 residues. CDR3 bases: TGTGCCTCCTGGGGGGGTAATGAAAAACTGTTTTTT. Encoded protein: CASWGGNEKLFF.

The genes are TRBV7-8 and TRBJ2-1; 12 bases are shared with TRBD2. Germline assignment: CDR1 SGHVS and CDR2 FQNEAQ. The length of the CDR3 is 16 residues. Germline trimming cut 5 bases from V and 3 bases from J; bases unmatched to any gene: 5. The CDR3 protein is CASSRGLAGGYNEQFF. CDR3 DNA sequence: TGTGCCAGCAGCCGGGGACTAGCGGGCGGCTACAATGAGCAGTTCTTC.

The chain carries TRBV15 and TRBJ1-2; D remains unclear. The CDR3 sequence is 14 residues long. Per the germline V gene, CDR1 is LNHNV and CDR2 is YYDKDF (reference sequence). V was cut by 0 bases and J by 10 bases, with 15 bases left in between. CDR3 bases: TGTGCCACCAGCAGAGAACGGAGGGAAGAGGTCTACACCTTC. Translation: CATSRERREEVYTF.

V usage is TRBV6-5 and J usage is TRBJ2-7, with D maybe TRBD1 (6 bases). The CDR3 length is 14 residues. V shed 10 bases and J shed 0 bases, with 16 bases lying between them. Looked up from germline, CDR1 is MNHEY and CDR2 is SVGAGI. Here the CDR3 reads CATQTGLSSYEQYF. The CDR3 DNA reads as TGTGCCACACAAACAGGGTTGAGCTCCTACGAGCAGTACTTC.

This CDR3 is CASSLGLAGGPVGDTQYF. CDR3 DNA sequence: TGTGCCAGCAGCTTGGGACTAGCGGGAGGGCCAGTTGGAGATACGCAGTATTTT. The genes are TRBV7-2 and TRBJ2-3; 16 bases line up with TRBD2. The CDR3 covers 18 residues. Germline trimming cut 3 bases from V and 5 bases from J; bases unmatched to any gene: 8. Germline V gene data show CDR1 as SGHTA and CDR2 as FQGNSA. Together with reference TRBV7-2 and TRBJ2-3, the CDR3 gives the full variable domain: GAGVSQSPSNKVTEKGKDVELRCDPISGHTALYWYRQSLGQGLEFLIYFQGNSAPDKSGLPSDRFSAERTGGSVSTLTIQRTQQEDSAVYLCASSLGLAGGPVGDTQYFGPGTRLTVL.

This chain uses TRBV2 with TRBJ1-1; tentative D call: TRBD1 (6 bases). The CDR3 contains 12 residues. The germline V and J ends were trimmed by 9 bases and 7 bases, with 15 bases remaining between them. CDR1 is SNHLY, CDR2 FYNNEI, per germline. The CDR3 bases are TGTGCCAGTCATACGAGACAGGTTGAAGCTTTCTTT. Protein product: CASHTRQVEAFF.

This clone was seen once. This rearrangement joins TRBV19 to TRBJ1-1, with 7 positions matching TRBD1. J gave up 8 bases and V 5 bases, and 14 bases lay outside the gene matches. There are 15 residues in the CDR3. Germline lookup yields CDR1 LNHDA and CDR2 SQIVND (reference sequence). The CDR3 region is CASSPPWTGRTEAFF. The CDR3 DNA sequence: TGTGCCAGTAGTCCGCCTTGGACAGGTCGAACCGAAGCTTTCTTT.

The chain has TRBV28 and TRBJ1-1; D is perhaps TRBD1 (5 bases). V was pared by 7 bases and J by 5 bases, with 14 bases between. This CDR3 spans 13 amino acids. Germline V gives CDR1 MDHEN, CDR2 SYDVKM. CDR3 protein: CASNPGTRTEAFF. The CDR3 region has the DNA TGTGCCAGCAACCCCGGGACGAGGACTGAAGCTTTCTTT.

In nucleotides, the CDR3 is TGTGCCAGCAGCTTAGGAGGCGAGGGTTCCTCTGGAAACACCATATATTTT. Its protein product is CASSLGGEGSSGNTIYF. The J gene is TRBJ1-3, the V gene TRBV7-9, with D uncertain. V lost 1 base and J lost 0, with 13 bases in between. Germline V gene data show CDR1 as SEHNR and CDR2 as FQNEAQ (reference sequence). The CDR3 is 17 amino acids.

This clone was detected once. Other DNA sequences in this specimen translate into the identical CDR3. This rearrangement joins TRBV7-6 to TRBJ2-2; TRBD1 aligns across 7 bases. J was trimmed by 6 bases and V by 1 base; bases with no gene match: 2. Per the germline V gene, CDR1 is SGHVS and CDR2 is FNYEAQ. There are 14 residues in the CDR3. The CDR3: CASSLGQGAGELFF. The CDR3 DNA follows: TGTGCCAGCAGCTTAGGACAGGGTGCCGGGGAGCTGTTTTTT.

This sequence joins TRBV4-3 and TRBJ2-2, with a possible D match to TRBD2 (5 bases). The CDR3 spans 17 residues. The germline CDR1 and CDR2 sequences are LGHNA and YSLEER. Deletions cut 0 bases from V and 5 bases from J, with 16 bases between. The CDR3 DNA reads as TGCGCCAGCAGCCAAGATCCTCCGGGCCGAGGGACCGGGGAGCTGTTTTTT. Translating gives CASSQDPPGRGTGELFF.

The chain employs TRBV27 and TRBJ2-3; no definite D call. Germline loops: CDR1 MNHEY, CDR2 SMNVEV (reference sequence). Trimming stripped 4 bases from V and 4 bases from J, with 12 bases between. The CDR3 runs to 14 residues. The chain's CDR3 is CASSSSGFPDTQYF. CDR3 DNA sequence: TGTGCCAGCAGTTCGTCAGGCTTCCCAGATACGCAGTATTTT.

About this clone: Distinct nucleotide sequences in the sample also encode this CDR3. This sequence joins TRBV28 and TRBJ1-1, with D possibly TRBD1 on 5 matching bases. V was pared by 4 bases and J by 2 bases, with 8 bases between. The CDR3 has 13 amino acids. Germline values: CDR1 MDHEN, CDR2 SYDVKM. Written as DNA, the CDR3 is TGTGCCAGCAGTTCTGGGGGTAACACTGAAGCTTTCTTT. This codes for CASSSGGNTEAFF.

Comments on this clone: The sample has other DNA sequences that encode this CDR3 too. The chain combines TRBV6-1 with TRBJ1-1; no firm D call. The CDR3 consists of 14 residues. CDR1 and CDR2 (germline): MNHNS, SASEGT. Trimming removed 4 bases at V and 2 bases at J, with 11 bases between. The CDR3: CASSAGGENTEAFF. CDR3 DNA sequence: TGTGCCAGCAGTGCCGGAGGTGAAAACACTGAAGCTTTCTTT.

The chain joins TRBV2 to TRBJ2-7; 7 bases are a match to TRBD2. CDR1 and CDR2 (germline): SNHLY, FYNNEI. J gave up 3 bases and V 7 bases, and 15 bases lay outside the gene matches. The CDR3 contains 16 residues. CDR3 sequence (DNA): TGTGCCAGCACTGACCCCAGGGTCGGGGGGAACTACGAGCAGTACTTC. Its protein product is CASTDPRVGGNYEQYF.

The chain is built from TRBV4-1 and TRBJ2-7; D is ambiguous. V was trimmed by 4 bases and J by 5 bases, leaving 21 bases between them. Per the germline V gene, CDR1 is MGHRA and CDR2 is YSYEKL. CDR3 size: 16 residues. CDR3 DNA sequence: TGCGCCAGCAGCCTTACCTCCCCTTTAACACGGGACGAGCAGTACTTC. Translation gives CASSLTSPLTRDEQYF.

This sequence joins TRBV27 and TRBJ1-3; D gene ambiguous. Germline V gene lookup returns CDR1 MNHEY and CDR2 SMNVEV (reference sequence). Trimming shortened V by 5 bases and J by 0 bases, and 8 bases separated the two germline ends. The CDR3 is 14 residues long. The CDR3 DNA reads TGTGCCAGCAGTCCTCTTCTCTCTGGAAACACCATATATTTT. Translated, it gives CASSPLLSGNTIYF.

The V call is TRBV27, the J call TRBJ1-1; D not resolved. The germline V and J ends were trimmed by 5 bases and 0 bases, with 10 bases remaining between them. The CDR3 covers 14 residues. Looked up from germline, CDR1 is MNHEY and CDR2 is SMNVEV (reference sequence). The CDR3 sequence: CASSPTPMNTEAFF. The CDR3 bases are TGTGCCAGCAGTCCCACACCGATGAACACTGAAGCTTTCTTT.

A remark on this clone: The identical CDR3 is also encoded by other nucleotide sequences in the sample. The V and J genes are TRBV29-1 and TRBJ1-1, with D maybe TRBD1 (6 bases). The CDR3 runs 14 residues. The germline V and J ends were trimmed by 7 bases and 11 bases, with 26 bases remaining between them. The germline CDR1 and CDR2 sequences are SQVTM and ANQGSEA. CDR3 DNA sequence: TGCAGCGCCAATTCCTTGCCAGGGGCTTTTGAGGCTTTCTTT. It codes for CSANSLPGAFEAFF.

The gene calls are TRBV11-2 and TRBJ1-2; TRBD1 matches at 7 bases. The junction had 3 bases not matched to a gene; V was cut back by 3 bases and J by 5 bases. Germline V gene lookup returns CDR1 SGHAT and CDR2 FQNNGV. This CDR3 has 13 residues. The CDR3 DNA follows: TGTGCCAGCAGCTTGGGACAGTCTTATGGCTACACCTTC. Its protein product is CASSLGQSYGYTF.

The chain carries TRBV21-1 and TRBJ2-7; TRBD1, the table's D call, was not compared with the DNA. TRBV21-1 is given as a pseudogene. The CDR3 extends over 16 amino acids. The CDR3 is CASSRKAGTGSYEQYF. DNA of the CDR3: TGTGCCAGCAGCAGGAAAGCCGGGACAGGGTCTTACGAGCAGTACTTC.

Only one count was recorded for this clone. The V and J genes are TRBV10-3 and TRBJ1-4, with 11 positions matching TRBD1. The J segment lost 10 bases and the V segment lost 6 bases, leaving 16 bases of the junction unmatched. CDR1 and CDR2 from the germline V gene are ENHRY and SYGVKD. CDR3 length: 17 amino acids. The CDR3 here is CAISEAPFRDRGGKLFF. In DNA, the CDR3 is TGTGCCATCAGCGAGGCCCCCTTTCGGGACAGGGGGGGAAAACTGTTTTTT.

A remark on this clone: Other DNA sequences from this sample encode an identical CDR3 as well. V gene TRBV27 combines with J gene TRBJ2-3, with TRBD2 identical over 8 bases. The germline gives CDR1 MNHEY, CDR2 SMNVEV (reference sequence). With V trimmed by 3 bases and J by 3 bases, 2 bases remained unmatched. This CDR3 spans 14 amino acids. The CDR3 spells CASSFLAGTDTQYF. CDR3 nucleotides: TGTGCCAGCAGTTTTTTAGCGGGAACAGATACGCAGTATTTT.